These 24 T cell receptor beta chains share one sample of origin, sequenced in a study of beta chain features in type 1 diabetes. The isolated RNA, all of it, was reverse transcribed, so expressed TCRB transcripts were what got sequenced. The repertoire was sequenced with immunoSEQ multiplex PCR; TCRdb's copy has only in-frame clones and lacks some. Seen here are around 350,000 clones, 10% to 15% observed once, and the top ten hold more than 0.015%. The source material was naive CD4+ T cells from blood. These TCRs come from a man between 18 and 29 years old in good health.

The rearrangement joins TRBV29-1 to TRBJ2-1, with a possible D match to TRBD2 (6 bases). Germline V gives CDR1 SQVTM, CDR2 ANQGSEA. The CDR3 is 14 amino acids. V was cut by 4 bases and J by 2 bases, with 12 bases left in between. CDR3 amino acids: CSVASGGTYNEQFF. The CDR3 DNA reads as TGCAGCGTTGCGTCCGGGGGAACCTACAATGAGCAGTTCTTC.

The chain links TRBV4-3 to TRBJ2-1; tentative D call: TRBD2 (6 bases). The V end lost 2 bases, the J end lost 4 bases, and 12 bases lay between the germline ends. Germline CDR1 LGHNA, CDR2 YSLEER. The CDR3 covers 15 residues. In DNA, the CDR3 is TGCGCCAGCAGCCAAAGGCTAGCGCCTTACAATGAGCAGTTCTTC. It yields the protein CASSQRLAPYNEQFF.

The rearrangement uses TRBV30 and TRBJ1-2; D possibly corresponds to TRBD1 (6 bases). Germline CDR1 and CDR2: GTSNPN and SVGIG (reference sequence). This CDR3 contains 13 residues. Trimming removed 0 bases from V and 6 bases from J, with 11 bases in between. The CDR3 region has the DNA TGTGCCTGGAGTGTTTCCAGGGGACATGGCTACACCTTC. This encodes CAWSVSRGHGYTF. Drawing the rest from reference TRBV30 and TRBJ1-2, the complete variable domain is SQTIHQWPATLVQPVGSPLSLECTVEGTSNPNLYWYRQAAGRGLQLLFYSVGIGQISSEVPQNLSASRPQDRQFILSSKKLLLSDSGFYLCAWSVSRGHGYTFGSGTRLTVV.

This clone was found a few times. This chain uses TRBV25-1 with TRBJ2-3; D is possibly TRBD2 (6 bases). Trimming shortened V by 0 bases and J by 8 bases, and 12 bases separated the two germline ends. The CDR3 is 14 residues long. The germline V gene has CDR1 MGHDK and CDR2 SYGVNS. The CDR3 DNA follows: TGTGCCAGCAGTGAATACGGAGGGGTGGGTACGCAGTATTTT. Encoded protein: CASSEYGGVGTQYF. The variable domain in full, with the rest retrieved from reference TRBV25-1 and TRBJ2-3, is EADIYQTPRYLVIGTGKKITLECSQTMGHDKMYWYQQDPGMELHLIHYSYGVNSTEKGDLSSESTVSRIRTEHFPLTLESARPSHTSQYLCASSEYGGVGTQYFGPGTRLTVL.

This clone was detected only a few times. V usage is TRBV4-2 and J usage is TRBJ2-5, with a weak D call TRBD2 (7 bases). This CDR3 has 17 residues. Germline V gives CDR1 LGHNA, CDR2 YNFKEQ. Trimming shortened V by 0 bases and J by 5 bases, and 19 bases separated the two germline ends. CDR3 residues: CASSQEPVGGGAETQYF. The CDR3 DNA is TGTGCCAGCAGCCAAGAACCGGTCGGCGGGGGCGCGGAGACCCAGTACTTC.

The rearrangement joins TRBV7-6 to TRBJ2-2; 9 positions agree with TRBD1. The CDR3 runs 15 residues. The ends lost 5 bases at V and 6 bases at J; junction bases unmatched: 7. Germline V gene sequence: CDR1 SGHVS, CDR2 FNYEAQ. The DNA for the CDR3 is TGTGCCAGCAGCACGACAGGGGGGACACCCGGGGAGCTGTTTTTT. Its protein is CASSTTGGTPGELFF.

This clone was detected a few times. The V call is TRBV19, the J call TRBJ1-2, with D possibly being TRBD1 (6 bases). The V gene's germline CDR1 is LNHDA and CDR2 SQIVND (reference sequence). This CDR3 is 15 amino acids long. V gave up 3 bases and J gave up 0 bases, with 11 bases separating them. CDR3 amino acids: CASSIGQSSNYGYTF. The CDR3 nucleotides read TGTGCCAGTAGTATCGGACAGAGCTCTAACTATGGCTACACCTTC.

This clone was seen more than once but under ten times. This chain joins TRBV7-2 and TRBJ1-5; D is unclear. Germline V lookup: CDR1 SGHTA, CDR2 FQGNSA. The CDR3 spans 14 residues. V was cut by 2 bases and J by 5 bases, with 10 bases left in between. The CDR3 sequence is CASSLIGRDQPQHF. Here the CDR3 DNA reads TGTGCCAGCAGCTTAATTGGGAGGGATCAGCCCCAGCATTTT.

A few counts support this clone. The genes are TRBV28 and TRBJ2-3; 7 bases match TRBD1. The germline CDR1 and CDR2 sequences are MDHEN and SYDVKM. The CDR3 sequence is 16 residues long. Trimming at V came to 6 bases and at J to 1 base, leaving 10 bases not matched to a gene. CDR3 in amino acids: CASRDQQGWRTDTQYF. CDR3 sequence (DNA): TGTGCCAGCAGGGATCAACAGGGGTGGCGCACAGATACGCAGTATTTT.

The chain couples TRBV7-2 to TRBJ1-1, with D uncertain. The CDR3 sequence is 13 residues long. The V and J ends lost 7 bases and 4 bases respectively, with 13 bases between them. In germline, CDR1 is SGHTA, CDR2 FQGNSA. The CDR3 protein is CASNEMEGTEAFF. DNA of the CDR3: TGTGCCAGCAATGAGATGGAGGGCACTGAAGCTTTCTTT.

The chain recombines TRBV2 with TRBJ1-2; TRBD1 matches at 7 bases. J was trimmed by 10 bases and V by 6 bases; bases with no gene match: 5. Germline CDR1 is SNHLY and CDR2 is FYNNEI. This CDR3 region has 11 residues. Written as DNA, the CDR3 is TGTGCCAGCAGACAGGGGACCCCCTACACCTTC. Translated: CASRQGTPYTF. The entire variable domain, with the rest obtained from reference TRBV2 and TRBJ1-2, is as follows: EPEVTQTPSHQVTQMGQEVILRCVPISNHLYFYWYRQILGQKVEFLVSFYNNEISEKSEIFDDQFSVERPDGSNFTLKIRSTKLEDSAMYFCASRQGTPYTFGSGTRLTVV.

The table lists this clone with a few counts. J is TRBJ1-1 and V is TRBV28; no clear D gene. This CDR3 has 12 amino acids. Germline assignment: CDR1 MDHEN and CDR2 SYDVKM. Between the trimmed V and J ends, which lost 2 bases and 3 bases, there was a span of 4 bases. CDR3 sequence (DNA): TGTGCCAGCAGTTTACCTTACACTGAAGCTTTCTTT. This encodes CASSLPYTEAFF.

This clone was observed a handful of times. V is TRBV4-3 and J is TRBJ2-7; D perhaps matches TRBD2 (6 bases). The CDR3 spans 16 residues. Trimming took 4 bases from V and 0 from J, leaving 16 bases between them. Germline-derived CDR1 and CDR2 are LGHNA and YSLEER. The CDR3 nucleotides read TGCGCCAGCAGCCGCCAACATTCGACTAGCTCCTACGAGCAGTACTTC. Encoded protein: CASSRQHSTSSYEQYF.

The gene calls are TRBV27 and TRBJ2-5; 11 bases fit TRBD2. CDR1 and CDR2 from the germline V gene are MNHEY and SMNVEV (reference sequence). Trimming took 2 bases from V and 4 from J; bases not matched to a gene: 6. The CDR3 runs 16 residues. The CDR3 region has the DNA TGTGCCAGCAGTTTAGGTAGCGGGGGGGCCTCAGAGACCCAGTACTTC. As protein: CASSLGSGGASETQYF.

The gene calls are TRBV28 and TRBJ2-5; TRBD1 might be the D (5 bases). Trimming took off 2 bases at V and 2 bases at J, with 6 bases between the two ends. This CDR3 contains 13 residues. Germline CDR1 MDHEN, CDR2 SYDVKM. For the CDR3, the DNA is TGTGCCAGCAGTTTACCAGGGCAAGAGACCCAGTACTTC. Its protein product is CASSLPGQETQYF.

The chain combines TRBV18 with TRBJ2-7, with TRBD1 identical over 11 bases. The CDR3 is made up of 16 amino acids. The J segment lost 3 bases and the V segment lost 2 bases, leaving 6 bases of the junction unmatched. Germline loops: CDR1 KGHSH, CDR2 LQKENI. In nucleotides, the CDR3 is TGTGCCAGCTCACCATTTCCGGGACAGGGGGACTACGAGCAGTACTTC. It specifies CASSPFPGQGDYEQYF.

The chain uses TRBV7-9 and TRBJ2-3; 7 nucleotides match TRBD2. Germline V gene sequence: CDR1 SEHNR, CDR2 FQNEAQ (reference sequence). V dropped 1 base and J dropped 4; count of bases not matched to a gene: 11. The CDR3 sequence is 17 residues long. The CDR3 is CASSLGSLAVAADTQYF. For the CDR3, the DNA is TGTGCCAGCAGCTTAGGGAGCCTAGCGGTAGCAGCAGATACGCAGTATTTT.

Only a few counts were recorded for this clone. The chain couples TRBV5-4 to TRBJ1-5; no definite D call. CDR1 and CDR2 (germline): SGHNT, YYREEE (reference sequence). Trimming left V 0 bases short and J 0 bases short, with 4 bases between. This CDR3 comprises 14 residues. CDR3 nucleotides: TGTGCCAGCAGCTTGGCAGGTAGCAATCAGCCCCAGCATTTT. Residues: CASSLAGSNQPQHF.

This rearrangement joins TRBV7-2 to TRBJ1-1, with TRBD1 as a possible D gene (5 bases). CDR3 length: 13 amino acids. Per the germline V gene, CDR1 is SGHTA and CDR2 is FQGNSA. The V and J ends lost 5 bases and 3 bases respectively, with 10 bases between them. This chain's CDR3 is CASSLTGDTEAFF. CDR3 in DNA: TGTGCCAGCAGCCTGACGGGGGACACTGAAGCTTTCTTT. Full variable domain (missing parts from reference TRBV7-2 and TRBJ1-1): GAGVSQSPSNKVTEKGKDVELRCDPISGHTALYWYRQSLGQGLEFLIYFQGNSAPDKSGLPSDRFSAERTGGSVSTLTIQRTQQEDSAVYLCASSLTGDTEAFFGQGTRLTVV.

This clone was counted between two and nine times. This sequence joins TRBV7-2 and TRBJ2-5, with TRBD1 as a possible D gene (6 bases). In germline, CDR1 is SGHTA, CDR2 FQGNSA. The CDR3 has 14 residues. Trimming pared 4 bases from V and 0 bases from J, leaving 9 bases between. CDR3 loop: CASSSQGNQETQYF. The CDR3 DNA is TGTGCCAGCAGCTCACAGGGAAACCAAGAGACCCAGTACTTC. The whole variable domain, remainder taken from reference TRBV7-2 and TRBJ2-5, is GAGVSQSPSNKVTEKGKDVELRCDPISGHTALYWYRQSLGQGLEFLIYFQGNSAPDKSGLPSDRFSAERTGGSVSTLTIQRTQQEDSAVYLCASSSQGNQETQYFGPGTRLLVL.

V is TRBV4-1 and J is TRBJ1-5, with D hard to call. CDR1 MGHRA and CDR2 YSYEKL come from the germline V gene. V lost 4 bases to trimming and J lost 0 bases, with 13 bases between them. CDR3 length: 16 residues. In DNA form, the CDR3 reads TGCGCCAGCAGCCTATACCGGACTCCTAGCAATCAGCCCCAGCATTTT. Translated: CASSLYRTPSNQPQHF.

This clone was observed a handful of times. V gene TRBV28 combines with J gene TRBJ1-5; no clear D gene. Trimming took off 5 bases at V and 6 bases at J, with 8 bases between the two ends. CDR3 length: 12 amino acids. Germline V lookup: CDR1 MDHEN, CDR2 SYDVKM. The CDR3 DNA is TGTGCCAGCAGTCAAGGGAGTCAGCCCCAGCATTTT. This sequence encodes CASSQGSQPQHF.

This clone has just a few counts. V and J are TRBV13 and TRBJ2-7; TRBD2 is a possible D gene (6 bases). Per the germline V gene, CDR1 is PRHDT and CDR2 is FYEKMQ (reference sequence). This CDR3 contains 14 residues. Trimming left V 5 bases short and J 3 bases short, with 14 bases between. The CDR3, as DNA: TGTGCCAGCAGCCGGCGGGGCAGTCTCTACGAGCAGTACTTC. It translates to CASSRRGSLYEQYF.

This chain uses TRBV7-2 with TRBJ2-3; 10 nucleotides line up with TRBD1. The V gene end was trimmed by 1 base and the J gene end by 5 bases; junction bases not matched to a gene: 3. Germline V gene lookup returns CDR1 SGHTA and CDR2 FQGNSA. The CDR3 is 15 residues long. Written as DNA, the CDR3 is TGTGCCAGCAGCTTAGGGGACAGGGGAGGAGATACGCAGTATTTT. Encoded protein: CASSLGDRGGDTQYF.